These 22 T cell receptor beta chains were all obtained from the same sample, sequenced in a study of memory CD4+ T cells and cytomegalovirus serostatus. The sort gate was single viable CD3+CD4+CD8-CD45RO+ cells for memory CD4+ T cells. Sequencing was performed with immunoSEQ multiplex PCR; in TCRdb, only in-frame clones are kept and a portion is missing. The data contain 75,000 to 95,000 clones, approximately 80% of them seen just once; the ten biggest clones take up around 0.73%. Specimen: memory CD4+ T cells from blood. Receptor source: an adult in good health and CMV-seronegative.

The rearrangement uses TRBV7-2 and TRBJ2-5; TRBD1 is a possible D gene (6 bases). Germline V gene sequence: CDR1 SGHTA, CDR2 FQGNSA. CDR3 length: 13 residues. V gave up 6 bases and J gave up 0 bases, with 8 bases separating them. CDR3 in amino acids: CASRDRHQETQYF. CDR3 DNA sequence: TGTGCCAGCAGAGACAGGCACCAAGAGACCCAGTACTTC.

V and J are TRBV28 and TRBJ1-3; D ambiguous. Trimming removed 3 bases from V and 3 bases from J, with 9 bases in between. CDR1 MDHEN and CDR2 SYDVKM come from the germline V gene. The CDR3 extends over 14 amino acids. This CDR3 reads CASSFSNSGNTIYF. DNA of the CDR3: TGTGCCAGCAGTTTTAGCAACAGTGGAAACACCATATATTTT.

The V gene is TRBV27, the J gene TRBJ2-7; 7 bases fit TRBD1. Trimming removed 4 bases from V and 0 bases from J; junction bases left unmatched: 3. Germline V gene lookup returns CDR1 MNHEY and CDR2 SMNVEV (reference sequence). The CDR3 covers 14 residues. The CDR3 DNA follows: TGTGCCAGCAGTTGGGGACAGAACTCCTACGAGCAGTACTTC. It encodes CASSWGQNSYEQYF.

The V call is TRBV5-5, the J call TRBJ1-2; D unresolved. This CDR3 contains 18 residues. The V gene lost 0 bases and the J gene lost 5 bases, with 23 bases spanning the gap. Germline assignment: CDR1 SGHKS and CDR2 YYEKEE (reference sequence). The CDR3 DNA sequence: TGTGCCAGCAGCTTGGGGCCCAAAGTAGAGACTGGATTTTATGGCTACACCTTC. Protein: CASSLGPKVETGFYGYTF. Supplemented by reference TRBV5-5 and TRBJ1-2, the full variable domain reads DAGVTQSPTHLIKTRGQQVTLRCSPISGHKSVSWYQQVLGQGPQFIFQYYEKEERGRGNFPDRFSARQFPNYSSELNVNALLLGDSALYLCASSLGPKVETGFYGYTFGSGTRLTVV.

Regarding this clone: It is likely a read error, because the conserved phenylalanine at the end of the CDR3 is missing. Because the CDR3's place on the DNA is in doubt, the DNA is left out and the CDR3 is given as listed by TCRdb. The J gene is TRBJ1-1, the V gene TRBV27; TRBD1 is the table's D call, not checked against the DNA. Germline assignment: CDR1 MNHEY and CDR2 SMNVEV (reference sequence). The CDR3 totals 12 residues, both ends included. CDR3 in amino acids: CASSSYDGGTGV.

The chain recombines TRBV5-4 with TRBJ2-1; the match to TRBD1 covers 9 bases. CDR1 is SGHNT and CDR2 is YYREEE in the germline V gene (reference sequence). Trimming removed 4 bases from V and 1 base from J; junction bases left unmatched: 3. The CDR3 loop spans 15 amino acids. The CDR3 region has the DNA TGTGCCAGCAGCCCGGGACAGGGATCCTACAATGAGCAGTTCTTC. Translation: CASSPGQGSYNEQFF.

The V call is TRBV2, the J call TRBJ1-3, with D unresolved. The germline V gene has CDR1 SNHLY and CDR2 FYNNEI. The CDR3 covers 12 residues. Between the trimmed V and J ends, which lost 4 bases and 4 bases, there was a span of 5 bases. The CDR3 protein is CASSGRGNTIYF. The CDR3 nucleotides are TGTGCCAGCAGTGGCAGAGGAAACACCATATATTTT.

At least ten counts were recorded for this clone. This chain uses TRBV5-4 with TRBJ2-7, with D possibly TRBD2 on 5 matching bases. From germline, CDR1 is SGHNT and CDR2 YYREEE (reference sequence). Trimming left V 4 bases short and J 0 bases short, with 8 bases between. The length of the CDR3 is 13 residues. The CDR3 sequence: CASSAGVSYEQYF. The DNA of the CDR3 is TGTGCCAGCAGCGCCGGGGTCTCCTACGAGCAGTACTTC.

The chain combines TRBV4-2 with TRBJ2-7, with 9 positions matching TRBD1. The trim removed 0 bases at V and 3 bases at J, leaving 3 bases unmatched. This CDR3 has 15 residues. Germline CDR1 LGHNA, CDR2 YNFKEQ. The CDR3 spells CASSQDLDRGYEQYF. CDR3 DNA: TGTGCCAGCAGCCAAGATTTGGACAGGGGCTACGAGCAGTACTTC.

The genes are TRBV18 and TRBJ2-1; 10 bases agree with TRBD2. J was trimmed by 4 bases and V by 6 bases; bases with no gene match: 6. Germline CDR1 reads KGHSH; CDR2 reads LQKENI. This CDR3 has 15 amino acids. The CDR3: CASSRGLAEYNEQFF. CDR3 DNA: TGTGCCAGCTCCCGAGGACTAGCGGAGTACAATGAGCAGTTCTTC.

The CDR3 is CASSVLLQQHEQFF. DNA of the CDR3: TGTGCCAGCAGCGTACTGCTCCAGCAGCATGAGCAGTTCTTC. V is TRBV9 and J is TRBJ2-1; no definite D call. V shed 1 base and J shed 8 bases, with 13 bases lying between them. The CDR3 is 14 residues long. Germline CDR1 reads SGDLS; CDR2 reads YYNGEE. Filled out from reference TRBV9 and TRBJ2-1, the complete variable domain reads DSGVTQTPKHLITATGQRVTLRCSPRSGDLSVYWYQQSLDQGLQFLIQYYNGEERAKGNILERFSAQQFPDLHSELNLSSLELGDSALYFCASSVLLQQHEQFFGPGTRLTVL.

The chain links TRBV6-4 to TRBJ2-3, with a possible D match to TRBD2 (7 bases). This CDR3 is 15 amino acids long. The V and J ends lost 1 base and 5 bases respectively, with 13 bases between them. Germline V gene lookup returns CDR1 MRHNA and CDR2 SNTAGT. For the CDR3, the DNA is TGTGCCAGCAGTGACTATAGAGGGGGGGGAGATACGCAGTATTTT. Translating gives CASSDYRGGGDTQYF.

This clone was seen just once. The rearrangement joins TRBV7-6 to TRBJ2-5, with D hard to call. Germline CDR1 is SGHVS and CDR2 is FNYEAQ. This CDR3 has 14 residues. V lost 1 base and J lost 2, with 8 bases in between. Here the CDR3 DNA reads TGTGCCAGCAGCTTAGGAATGGGACAAGAGACCCAGTACTTC. As protein: CASSLGMGQETQYF.

This chain connects TRBV6-5 to TRBJ2-7; 9 bases line up with TRBD1. Unmatched junction bases numbered 8, after V lost 5 bases and J lost 3 bases. Germline values: CDR1 MNHEY, CDR2 SVGAGI. There are 15 residues in the CDR3. The chain's CDR3 is CASSRSRQGVYEQYF. CDR3 in DNA: TGTGCCAGCAGTAGATCGAGACAGGGGGTCTACGAGCAGTACTTC.

The chain couples TRBV15 to TRBJ1-2; TRBD1 matches 8 bases. V shed 2 bases and J 6 bases; nucleotides not matched to a gene: 5. Germline V gene lookup returns CDR1 LNHNV and CDR2 YYDKDF (reference sequence). The length of the CDR3 is 14 residues. The CDR3 loop is CATSRRQGQDGYTF. In DNA form, the CDR3 reads TGTGCCACCAGCAGACGACAGGGGCAGGATGGCTACACCTTC.

The V and J genes are TRBV5-1 and TRBJ2-1; D gene unclear. The ends were cut back, 0 bases at V and 0 bases at J, with 7 bases in the middle. From germline, CDR1 is SGHRS and CDR2 YFSETQ. The CDR3 totals 15 residues. CDR3 amino acids: CASSLARASYNEQFF. The CDR3 coding sequence is TGCGCCAGCAGCTTGGCACGGGCCTCCTACAATGAGCAGTTCTTC.

The chain uses TRBV18 and TRBJ2-7; D possibly corresponds to TRBD1 (5 bases). In germline, CDR1 is KGHSH, CDR2 LQKENI. This CDR3 contains 15 residues. Trimming stripped 2 bases from V and 2 bases from J, with 13 bases between. The CDR3 DNA reads as TGTGCCAGCTCACCAACGGGCGCGACAGCCTACGAGCAGTACTTC. Residues: CASSPTGATAYEQYF.

As regards this clone: Additional DNA sequences in this sample encode the identical CDR3. The chain joins TRBV5-1 to TRBJ1-1; no clear D. CDR1 and CDR2 from the germline V gene are SGHRS and YFSETQ. Trimming took 4 bases from V and 1 from J, leaving 14 bases between them. This CDR3 has 15 residues. The CDR3 coding sequence is TGCGCCAGCAGCCCCCGAGAGGGTGGGAACACTGAAGCTTTCTTT. It yields the protein CASSPREGGNTEAFF.

V and J are TRBV7-2 and TRBJ2-3, with D possibly TRBD2 on 5 matching bases. CDR1 SGHTA and CDR2 FQGNSA come from the germline V gene. V lost 4 bases to trimming and J lost 0 bases, with 11 bases between them. This CDR3 contains 15 residues. The CDR3 DNA reads as TGTGCCAGCAGCTGGAAACTAGGTAGCACAGATACGCAGTATTTT. Translating gives CASSWKLGSTDTQYF.

This chain links TRBV9 with TRBJ1-2, with D uncertain. CDR1 SGDLS and CDR2 YYNGEE come from the germline V gene. This CDR3 spans 13 amino acids. Trimming stripped 4 bases from V and 3 bases from J, with 10 bases between. The CDR3 DNA follows: TGTGCCAGCAGCCCAGAAGGAGACTATGGCTACACCTTC. Translating it yields CASSPEGDYGYTF. The complete variable domain, with remaining parts taken from reference TRBV9 and TRBJ1-2, reads DSGVTQTPKHLITATGQRVTLRCSPRSGDLSVYWYQQSLDQGLQFLIQYYNGEERAKGNILERFSAQQFPDLHSELNLSSLELGDSALYFCASSPEGDYGYTFGSGTRLTVV.

The J gene is TRBJ2-7, the V gene TRBV27; D is undetermined. Germline values: CDR1 MNHEY, CDR2 SMNVEV (reference sequence). V was cut by 5 bases and J by 2 bases, with 10 bases left in between. The CDR3 contains 13 residues. The CDR3 reads CASSKGITYEQYF. The CDR3 nucleotides are TGTGCCAGCAGTAAAGGTATCACCTACGAGCAGTACTTC.

The table lists this clone with a few counts. J is TRBJ2-2 and V is TRBV19; tentative D call: TRBD2 (7 bases). CDR3 length: 15 residues. Trimming took 1 base from V and 4 from J, leaving 10 bases between them. Germline CDR1 is LNHDA and CDR2 is SQIVND (reference sequence). CDR3 nucleotides: TGTGCCAGTAGTATAGCTCGGGGGGCCACCGGGGAGCTGTTTTTT. Translation: CASSIARGATGELFF.